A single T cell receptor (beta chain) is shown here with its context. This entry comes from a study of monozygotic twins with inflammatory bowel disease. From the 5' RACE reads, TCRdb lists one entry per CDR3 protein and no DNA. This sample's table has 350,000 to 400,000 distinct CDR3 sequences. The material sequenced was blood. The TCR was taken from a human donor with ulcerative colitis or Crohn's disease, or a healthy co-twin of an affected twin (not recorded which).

CDR3 sequence: CASSVFGKDTQYF. The V and J genes are TRBV9 and TRBJ2-3. This CDR3 has 13 residues. CDR1 is SGDLS and CDR2 is YYNGEE in the germline V gene. Supplemented by reference TRBV9 and TRBJ2-3, the full variable domain reads DSGVTQTPKHLITATGQRVTLRCSPRSGDLSVYWYQQSLDQGLQFLIQYYNGEERAKGNILERFSAQQFPDLHSELNLSSLELGDSALYFCASSVFGKDTQYFGPGTRLTVL.